The present T cell receptor (beta chain) was sequenced within a study of cytomegalovirus exposure and HLA in healthy donors (dated by TCRdb to the late 2010s). Context from the whole study: According to an earlier analysis of several hundred of the donors, about 190 million T cells yielded 117 million unique TCR beta sequences and about 300 Gb of sequence data. Approximately 310 gigabases of sequencing data and around 87 million unique TCR sequences were included in an early release covering 500 to 750 HLA-typed donors. The genetic ancestry cluster associated with self-reported Caucasian donors included about four fifths of the roughly 390 genotyped donors. The study was designed to test whether signatures of past pathogen exposure could be identified by cataloging public T cell receptors. The study profiled the T cell repertoires of 500 to 800 subjects by immunosequencing and related them to cytomegalovirus serostatus. In addition to the first cohort of around 670 subjects, a separate validation cohort of about 120 different subjects was used. To predict cytomegalovirus infection status, the study combined high-throughput TCR immunosequencing, statistical association of individual TCRs with disease status, and machine learning. To study patterns of TCR occurrence, a later analysis re-analyzed previously published TCR beta repertoires from 600 to 750 donors and added high-resolution HLA genotyping. The later analysis used no new phenotypic data to find candidate immune exposures, relying instead on TCR beta sequences and their occurrence across donors. To decide whether each TCR beta V gene segment behaved as functional or pseudogenic, an earlier analysis of fewer than 750 of the donors relied on high-throughput TCR beta sequencing. Donor age, sex, ethnicity and CMV serostatus were compiled alongside the repertoire data. A later genetic analysis took genome-wide SNP genotypes for about three fifths of the 666 donors and used that subset as a discovery cohort. All discovery cohort repertoires had been generated using a single sequencing platform. HLA typing covered class I and class II loci at four-digit resolution. The number of typed donors differed by locus: about 620-640 for A, B, C, DRB1 and DQB1; some 500 for DQA1; 606 for DPA1; and about 450 for DPB1. Because of strong linkage in the cohort, a handful of DR-DQ haplotypes were treated as single units for association and clustering. On average, 235,054 unique TCR beta nucleotide sequences were sequenced per donor among 350 to 400 genotyped donors of the cohort, with roughly 18% of those sequences being non-productive. The investigation overall reported the following: Compared with the roughly 670-donor mean, donors in an Asian-associated ancestry cluster had fewer N-insertions in productive TCRs, according to a later genetic analysis. The cohort was sequenced for TCR beta chains only, and without alpha or paired-chain data the features that could be detected were limited. In a later analysis, TCR association rates were found to vary across HLA loci, with the most associated TCRs seen for DRB1 alleles and the fewest for HLA-C alleles. Because HLA typing was unavailable for some donors at each locus, only the typed subset was used in association tests. In a later analysis, HLA-associated TCR beta chains showed more clonal expansion and lower generation probabilities than non-associated chains that were equally common. Immune exposure information for the cohort was limited to CMV serostatus. The sequencing pipeline was judged likely to have produced a cluster of highly shared sequence variants as a technical artifact. Because counts were too low, roughly 16 rarely observed V segments, including chromosome 9 orphons, were excluded from the earlier analysis of 587 of the donors. In vitro tests confirmed that a few of the cytomegalovirus-associated TCR beta chains recognize cytomegalovirus antigens. Linkage disequilibrium might explain the correlated functional status among segregating V segments, but an unknown experimental factor could not be excluded. Strong co-occurrence of HLA alleles, especially DR and DQ, made assigning TCR associations to individual alleles difficult. A later genetic analysis associated a missense DCLRE1C variant with V-gene and J-gene trimming of TCR beta chains, and an independent cohort replicated the association. Several of the top co-occurrence clusters appeared to be linked to parvovirus B19, influenza, CMV and Epstein-Barr virus, according to a later analysis. The authors suggested that the approach could potentially be generalized to other disease states and immunological phenotypes. In a later analysis, most CMV-associated TCR beta chains were found to appear HLA-restricted, with HLA associations seemingly driven largely by CMV exposure. Across donors, most TCR sequences were observed very rarely, whereas some public TCRs were present in many individuals. Broadly in line with IMGT annotations, most TCR beta V segments showed up in productive rearrangements about 87% or about 30% of the time in an earlier analysis of 450 to 600 of the donors. A further reported finding was that TCR beta sequences accurately predicted the HLA-A and HLA-B alleles for most subjects in the first cohort. In a later analysis, around 15,000 TCR beta sequences were associated with specific HLA alleles at a false discovery rate of 0.05. Presence/absence analyses assumed roughly uniform sequencing depth across donors, an assumption that may not hold. A total of fewer than 200 TCR beta chains were listed by the study as associated with cytomegalovirus. The classifier was reported to diagnose cytomegalovirus status with high specificity and sensitivity in both the original cohort and the validation cohort.

The cohort consisted of 666 healthy bone marrow donors. At the time of sampling, every cohort member was nominally healthy, though immune exposures that went unrecorded were likely present. The donor tested CMV seronegative and was one of the 352 seronegative cohort members. A peripheral blood sample was provided by each donor, and peripheral blood mononuclear cells were used for TCR beta sequencing. Genomic DNA extraction from the blood cell samples was performed with the Qiagen DNeasy Blood Extraction Kit. Comments on this clone: Its binding antigen is unknown. No base-level quality is on record; no much larger clone is a single base apart.

Libraries were constructed by the immunoSEQ multiplex PCR assay. For the multiplex PCR, a mixture combining 60 forward primers for TCR Vbeta segments and 13 reverse primers for TCR Jbeta segments was used. A multiplex PCR assay on genomic DNA amplified the CDR3 region of rearranged TCR beta genes. On the Illumina HiSeq System, the amplified TCR beta libraries were sequenced as 87-base-pair reads. On the authors' methods: Across the 670 or so repertoires, a later analysis counted some 81 million unique TCR beta chains, approximately 12 million of which were shared by at least two donors. Raw reads were error-corrected and collapsed into unique sequences by a nearest-neighbor algorithm in which closely related sequences were merged to remove PCR and sequencing errors. Alignment of CDR3 sequences to IMGT reference sequences was used to assign V, D and J gene segments. For a sequence to be retained, a match of at least six nucleotides was required to both a V gene segment and a J gene segment. A rearrangement was called productive if the CDR3 had no stop codons and remained in frame with V and J, and every other rearrangement was called non-productive. Following IMGT convention, CDR3 was defined as the stretch from the second conserved V-encoded cysteine up to the conserved J-encoded phenylalanine. The earlier analysis of 500 to 750 of the donors excluded any sequence lacking an unambiguous match to a single V gene segment. In an earlier analysis of almost 600 of the donors, a V segment was called functional when productive rearrangements were above 56.7%, and segregating when the standard deviation between donors exceeded 5%. A statistical classification framework was developed to diagnose cytomegalovirus status using the catalog of TCR beta chain sequences. In a later analysis, V and J genes were assigned by comparing TCR nucleotide sequences against IMGT/GENE-DB human TR gene sequences. In a later analysis, CDR3 sequences and most-parsimonious VDJ recombination scenarios were assigned using the TCRdist pipeline. In a later analysis, each TCR beta chain was defined by its CDR3 amino acid sequence together with its V-gene family, and reads lacking a unique V-gene family were excluded. To address suspected cross-contamination and a sequencing artifact, a later analysis removed around 590 highly shared, low-generation-probability nucleotide sequences. A later analysis calculated a clonal expansion index for each public chain from normalized within-repertoire ranks of inferred template counts. In a later analysis, generation probabilities were computed using a VDJ recombination model fitted to out-of-frame rearrangements, and the results were checked against IGoR. In a later analysis, TCR-TCR, TCR-HLA and TCR-CMV co-occurrence was scored with hypergeometric tests, and a repertoire-size bias correction was applied to TCR pairs. To estimate false discovery rates, a later analysis permuted the HLA or CMV assignments 20 times. In a later analysis, co-occurring TCRs were grouped with DBSCAN, and TCRdist sequence similarity was added when clustering was performed within HLA-allele-positive subsets. Repertoires with fewer than 30,000 or more than 120,000 public chains, plus five repertoires with anomalous nucleotide sharing, were excluded from co-occurrence clustering. The table comes from immuneACCESS by way of TCRdb, which keeps in-frame sequences with V and J called. Part of the clones is missing from these tables; in studies checked, under half for an unresolved V gene and the rest for unknown reasons. V and J calls and clone size are copied from that table; D and trimming were computed from the DNA. This sample lists about 190,000 clones; over 70% were detected once. Of the sample, approximately 3.9% falls within the top ten clones.

The TCR originated in a man aged 50 to 59 in good health and CMV-seronegative. Sequences were obtained from PBMCs.

This receptor carries the CDR3 CATRQGTHEQYF. The DNA sequence reads TGTGCCACCCGGCAGGGTACCCACGAGCAGTACTTC. The V and J segments used are TRBV7-8 and TRBJ2-7, and TRBD1 may be the D gene, going by 5 matching bases. CDR1 and CDR2, per the germline V gene, are SGHVS and FQNEAQ. The germline ends are 15 bases apart after V is trimmed by 10 bases and J by 5 bases. There are 12 amino acids in the CDR3, from cysteine to phenylalanine inclusive. Only the CDR3 DNA is retained, 36 bases long and in frame from the first base. Outside the CDR3, residues come from the reference TRBV7-8 and TRBJ2-7 proteins, so the full variable domain is: GAGVSQSPRYKVAKRGQDVALRCDPISGHVSLFWYQQALGQGPEFLTYFQNEAQLDKSGLPSDRFFAERPEGSVSTLKIQRTQQEDSAVYLCATRQGTHEQYFGPGTRLTVT.